Each of the 18 T cell receptor beta chains below was sequenced from the same sample in a study of cytotoxic CD8 clonotypes in ibrutinib-treated CLL. Using immunoSEQ multiplex PCR, the repertoire was profiled, and TCRdb retains in-frame clones only, with some absent. The sample consists of over 130,000 clones, over 75% of them appearing once. Sequencing used PBMCs, obtained after 36 months of ibrutinib treatment. The receptor source for this set is a human donor with chronic lymphocytic leukemia.

V is TRBV5-1 and J is TRBJ1-2; maybe TRBD1 (5 bases). CDR3 length equals 15 residues. V lost 0 bases and J 8 bases, leaving 17 bases between the germline ends. Germline V gene data show CDR1 as SGHRS and CDR2 as YFSETQ. The CDR3 protein is CASSLEVRAGNGYTF. The CDR3 DNA follows: TGCGCCAGCAGCTTGGAGGTCAGGGCAGGGAACGGCTACACCTTC.

The chain couples TRBV30 to TRBJ2-7; 13 bases align to TRBD2. Germline CDR1 reads GTSNPN; CDR2 reads SVGIG (reference sequence). This CDR3 region has 14 residues. V lost 2 bases to trimming and J lost 6 bases; unmatched junction nucleotides: 4. CDR3 residues: CAWSIGLAGVEQYF. The DNA for the CDR3 is TGTGCCTGGAGTATAGGACTAGCGGGAGTCGAGCAGTACTTC.

This chain connects TRBV7-2 to TRBJ2-7; no reliable D call. The V and J ends lost 8 bases and 2 bases respectively, with 16 bases between them. From germline, CDR1 is SGHTA and CDR2 FQGNSA. This CDR3 region has 14 residues. CDR3 DNA: TGTGCCAGCTCTGGACGGCCGCGTACCTACGAGCAGTACTTC. As protein: CASSGRPRTYEQYF.

The chain combines TRBV19 with TRBJ1-2, with D tentatively TRBD1 (5 bases). Trimming pared 7 bases from V and 0 bases from J, leaving 18 bases between. The V gene's germline CDR1 is LNHDA and CDR2 SQIVND (reference sequence). The CDR3 runs 16 residues. The CDR3 sequence: CASTPARGVTNYGYTF. CDR3 sequence (DNA): TGTGCCAGTACTCCCGCCCGAGGGGTGACTAACTATGGCTACACCTTC.

V gene TRBV9 combines with J gene TRBJ1-3, with D unclear. CDR1 and CDR2 (germline): SGDLS, YYNGEE. Trimming removed 2 bases at V and 4 bases at J, with 4 bases between. The CDR3 covers 12 residues. Here the CDR3 reads CASSVQGNTIYF. CDR3 DNA: TGTGCCAGCAGCGTTCAGGGAAACACCATATATTTT.

The chain combines TRBV7-9 with TRBJ1-2; no firm D call. The ends were cut back, 4 bases at V and 8 bases at J, with 11 bases in the middle. Germline V gene sequence: CDR1 SEHNR, CDR2 FQNEAQ (reference sequence). The CDR3 is 12 residues long. In DNA, the CDR3 is TGTGCCAGCAGCTCTGATAGTTACGGCTACACCTTC. Translated, it gives CASSSDSYGYTF.

This clone showed up just a few times. The rearrangement joins TRBV7-2 to TRBJ2-3; D ambiguous. The CDR3 sequence is 13 residues long. V lost 1 base to trimming and J lost 6 bases, with 8 bases between them. Germline V lookup: CDR1 SGHTA, CDR2 FQGNSA. The CDR3 loop is CASSLVSKDTQYF. The CDR3 DNA sequence: TGTGCCAGCAGCTTAGTCTCAAAGGATACGCAGTATTTT.

The CDR3 bases are TGTGCCAGCAGTGGGTGGCAGGATGACTACGAGCAGTACTTC. Protein: CASSGWQDDYEQYF. J is TRBJ2-7 and V is TRBV6-1; D remains ambiguous. Germline CDR1 is MNHNS and CDR2 is SASEGT. The CDR3 consists of 14 residues. Trimming stripped 4 bases from V and 3 bases from J, with 13 bases between.

The chain joins TRBV21-1 to TRBJ1-5. TRBV21-1 is an annotated pseudogene. This CDR3 contains 18 residues. CDR3 region: CASSWGGSPGPSEQPQHF. Here the CDR3 DNA reads TGTGCCAGCAGTTGGGGGGGGAGTCCCGGTCCTTCAGAGCAGCCCCAGCATTTT.

The V call is TRBV28, the J call TRBJ1-3; no clear D gene. CDR1 is MDHEN and CDR2 is SYDVKM in the germline V gene. The ends were cut back, 7 bases at V and 2 bases at J, with 12 bases in the middle. The CDR3 is made up of 14 amino acids. CDR3 coding DNA: TGTGCCAGCATAAGAGGGAGTGCTGGAAACACCATATATTTT. The encoded protein is CASIRGSAGNTIYF.

The V gene is TRBV5-1, the J gene TRBJ2-3, with a possible D match to TRBD2 (5 bases). Per germline, CDR1 SGHRS and CDR2 YFSETQ. The length of the CDR3 is 14 residues. V lost 4 bases and J 5 bases, leaving 14 bases between the germline ends. As DNA, the CDR3 is TGCGCCAGCAGCGGGGAGTATCCTGAAGATACGCAGTATTTT. This codes for CASSGEYPEDTQYF.

The chain has TRBV5-4 and TRBJ1-4; D is possibly TRBD1 (6 bases). The CDR3 has 15 residues. Trimming shortened V by 1 base and J by 2 bases, and 9 bases separated the two germline ends. Per germline, CDR1 SGHNT and CDR2 YYREEE (reference sequence). In DNA form, the CDR3 reads TGTGCCAGCAGCTTGTTTGGGGGCACTAATGAAAAACTGTTTTTT. The encoded protein is CASSLFGGTNEKLFF.

J is TRBJ2-3 and V is TRBV27; D may be TRBD2 (7 bases). Trimming removed 3 bases at V and 2 bases at J, with 18 bases between. This CDR3 has 17 residues. Germline-derived CDR1 and CDR2 are MNHEY and SMNVEV (reference sequence). CDR3 bases: TGTGCCAGCAGTTTGCTGGGGAGGGGGGGCTTCACAGATACGCAGTATTTT. This translates into CASSLLGRGGFTDTQYF.

V and J are TRBV28 and TRBJ2-7; D is possibly TRBD2 (5 bases). Germline lookup yields CDR1 MDHEN and CDR2 SYDVKM. This CDR3 is 16 amino acids long. Trimming took 1 base from V and 4 from J, leaving 17 bases between them. CDR3 sequence reads: CASSLLDSKRGYEQYF. DNA for the CDR3: TGTGCCAGCAGTTTATTAGACTCCAAACGGGGTTACGAGCAGTACTTC. Using reference TRBV28 and TRBJ2-7 for the parts outside the CDR3, the full variable domain is DVKVTQSSRYLVKRTGEKVFLECVQDMDHENMFWYRQDPGLGLRLIYFSYDVKMKEKGDIPEGYSVSREKKERFSLILESASTNQTSMYLCASSLLDSKRGYEQYFGPGTRLTVT.

The rearrangement links TRBV7-6 to TRBJ2-1, with D possibly TRBD2 on 5 matching bases. CDR1 and CDR2 from the germline V gene are SGHVS and FNYEAQ. V dropped 1 base and J dropped 4 bases, with 14 bases sitting between them. This CDR3 has 16 amino acids. CDR3 sequence reads: CASSLGAITGYNEQFF. CDR3 sequence (DNA): TGTGCCAGCAGCTTAGGGGCCATTACGGGGTACAATGAGCAGTTCTTC.

A single count supports this clone. The chain links TRBV11-1 to TRBJ2-3; D gene ambiguous. The CDR3 spans 14 residues. V lost 1 base to trimming and J lost 5 bases, with 10 bases between them. CDR1 and CDR2 (germline): SGHAT, FQDESV (reference sequence). The CDR3 DNA follows: TGTGCCAGCAGCTTAGATCTTTGGGTAGATACGCAGTATTTT. This gives the protein CASSLDLWVDTQYF. The whole variable domain, filled in from reference TRBV11-1 and TRBJ2-3, reads EAEVAQSPRYKITEKSQAVAFWCDPISGHATLYWYRQILGQGPELLVQFQDESVVDDSQLPKDRFSAERLKGVDSTLKIQPAELGDSAMYLCASSLDLWVDTQYFGPGTRLTVL.

V usage is TRBV28 and J usage is TRBJ2-5; 7 bases align to TRBD1. Germline trimming cut 6 bases from V and 5 bases from J; bases unmatched to any gene: 18. The germline gives CDR1 MDHEN, CDR2 SYDVKM. This CDR3 has 17 amino acids. Here the CDR3 DNA reads TGTGCCAGCAGCACCCCGGGGTTAGGGGGCGCTTGGGAGACCCAGTACTTC. Translated: CASSTPGLGGAWETQYF.

The chain employs TRBV9 and TRBJ2-5, with 7 bases aligning to TRBD2. V shed 4 bases, J shed 4 bases, and the junction held 16 bases outside the gene matches. The CDR3 contains 17 residues. Germline V gives CDR1 SGDLS, CDR2 YYNGEE. CDR3 amino acids: CASSPPPGLRGVETQYF. The CDR3, as DNA: TGTGCCAGCAGCCCCCCTCCGGGACTCCGGGGGGTAGAGACCCAGTACTTC.